This T cell receptor beta chain was identified during a study of shared clonotypes between healthy human individuals. TCRdb's copy holds only in-frame clones and misses some; the assay was immunoSEQ multiplex PCR. The sample holds nearly 2 million clones; about 94% are singletons and the top ten take around 1%. In the case of this clone: Other DNA variants within this sample encode the same CDR3.

In the naive CD8 group, cells lacked CD45RO and were positively selected for CCR7, so terminally differentiated effector memory CD45RA+ cells were left out. From germline, CDR1 is SGHDT and CDR2 YYEEEE. The CDR3 length is 13 residues. V was trimmed by 2 bases and J by 5 bases, leaving 7 bases between them. This receptor was taken from a man between 18 and 29 years old in good health. The sample comprised naive CD8+ T cells sorted from blood. The chain couples TRBV5-6 to TRBJ2-2; D remains ambiguous. CDR3 in DNA: TGTGCCAGCAGCTTTTGGGGAACCGGGGAGCTGTTTTTT. This gives the protein CASSFWGTGELFF.